Following are 7 T cell receptor beta chains from one sample sequenced in a study of blood T cell repertoires in COVID-19. Data came from immunoSEQ multiplex PCR; TCRdb stores just in-frame clones and leaves some out. The sample records fewer than 350,000 clones, around 90% being singletons. The sample taken for sequencing was PBMCs or T cells enriched from blood (not recorded which). The source is a man aged 55 to 70 who had recovered from COVID-19.

The chain links TRBV10-3 to TRBJ2-3; maybe TRBD2 (6 bases). The CDR3 runs to 15 residues. The germline V gene has CDR1 ENHRY and CDR2 SYGVKD. Trimming shortened V by 1 base and J by 7 bases, and 15 bases separated the two germline ends. The DNA of the CDR3 is TGTGCCATCAGTGAGTTACGCCGGGAGATCAATACGCAGTATTTT. This translates into CAISELRREINTQYF.

The rearrangement uses TRBV3-1 (or the pseudogene TRBV3-2) and TRBJ1-4; no definite D call. Germline loops: CDR1 LGHDT, CDR2 YNNKEL (reference sequence). CDR3 length equals 17 residues. Between the trimmed V and J ends, which lost 0 bases and 0 bases, there was a span of 11 bases. CDR3 nucleotides: TGTGCCAGCAGCCAAGAATTGTATTTAGCAACTAATGAAAAACTGTTTTTT. Its protein is CASSQELYLATNEKLFF.

The chain carries TRBV11-2 and TRBJ1-1; D unresolved. The CDR3 extends over 13 amino acids. Trimming stripped 5 bases from V and 0 bases from J, with 7 bases between. Germline V gene lookup returns CDR1 SGHAT and CDR2 FQNNGV. The CDR3 protein is CASSLPMNTEAFF. The CDR3 nucleotides are TGTGCCAGCAGCCTACCCATGAACACTGAAGCTTTCTTT.

This chain links TRBV5-5 with TRBJ2-7, with TRBD2 matching 10 bases. CDR3 length equals 16 residues. Per germline, CDR1 SGHKS and CDR2 YYEKEE (reference sequence). Trimming at V came to 2 bases and at J to 4 bases, leaving 9 bases not matched to a gene. The CDR3 nucleotides are TGTGCCAGCAGCTTAAGCGCTAGCGGGAGTGCGTACGAGCAGTACTTC. Its protein product is CASSLSASGSAYEQYF.

For the CDR3, the DNA is TGTGCCAGCAGCTTAGTCCCCCTTTTAACAGATACGCAGTATTTT. It encodes CASSLVPLLTDTQYF. The chain recombines TRBV11-2 with TRBJ2-3; D is ambiguous. Germline values: CDR1 SGHAT, CDR2 FQNNGV. The germline V and J ends were trimmed by 1 base and 3 bases, with 11 bases remaining between them. The CDR3 totals 15 residues.

The table lists this clone with a count of one. The J gene is TRBJ1-6, the V gene TRBV5-1, with D perhaps TRBD1 (6 bases). CDR1 is SGHRS and CDR2 is YFSETQ in the germline V gene. Trimming removed 1 base at V and 7 bases at J, with 12 bases between. The CDR3 contains 15 residues. The CDR3 DNA reads TGCGCCAGCAGCTTGTTGCCGGACAGCAATTCACCCCTCCACTTT. Translated, it gives CASSLLPDSNSPLHF.

The chain combines TRBV19 with TRBJ2-7; 10 bases map to TRBD2. From germline, CDR1 is LNHDA and CDR2 SQIVND (reference sequence). The V gene end was trimmed by 4 bases and the J gene end by 3 bases; junction bases not matched to a gene: 3. The CDR3 runs to 14 residues. CDR3 sequence (DNA): TGTGCCAGTAGTACTAGCGGGAGAATCTACGAGCAGTACTTC. Translation gives CASSTSGRIYEQYF.